This T cell receptor beta chain was obtained from a study of T cells in Graves' hyperthyroidism and ophthalmopathy. About the research overall: The blood sample was taken at first diagnosis, before treatment began. Study outcomes and limitations: In simple terms, a model built on 13 V-J features told ophthalmopathy apart from stable hyperthyroidism.

It was RNA transcripts that yielded the amplified TCR beta CDR3 regions. First-round RT-PCR with HTBI primers amplified the TCR CDR3 region. One entry per CDR3 protein results from TCRdb running MiXCR on the multiplex PCR reads. The table has under 450,000 distinct CDR3 sequences, roughly 17% seen once. Together with thyroid ultrasound, orbital computed tomography, serum thyroxine and TRAb, clinical symptoms were used for diagnoses. Sampled blood dates from first hyperthyroidism diagnosis, and it precedes any ophthalmopathy symptoms. CDR1 SEHNR and CDR2 FQNEAQ come from the germline V gene (reference sequence). The CDR3 length is 17 residues. V lost 1 base, J lost 0 bases, and 12 bases lay in between. This clonotype appeared many times. Antigen: not known.

The sample consisted of blood. This chain uses TRBV7-9 with TRBJ2-2; weak D call: TRBD2 (5 bases). The receptor comes from a woman aged 25 to 39 with Graves' hyperthyroidism that later progressed to Graves' ophthalmopathy. CDR3 DNA sequence: TGTGCCAGCAGCTTAGTGGGGAGATATGCGAACACCGGGGAGCTGTTTTTT. Protein sequence: CASSLVGRYANTGELFF.